This record concerns one TCR beta chain sequence. This clonotype was counted at least ten times. The antigen it recognizes is unknown. No clone much larger than this one lies a single base away; base qualities are absent. The sample originates from a study of regulatory T cells in long-lasting Graves disease (dated by TCRdb to 2020 to 2022). Looking at the study overall: Persistent Graves' disease meant more than 5 years of antithyroid drug treatment with TSH receptor autoantibodies that stayed positive. Peripheral blood TCR sequencing and RNA sequencing compared persistent Graves' disease patients with newly diagnosed Graves' disease patients. The study took place in China and was registered as a clinical trial. A total of around 35 samples underwent TCR sequencing, from about 13 patients with persistent Graves' disease and roughly 20 patients with newly diagnosed Graves' disease. Persistent Graves' disease patients in the clinical cohort had taken antithyroid drugs for 9 to 11 years on average.

On the study overall, not on this receptor specifically: Peripheral blood alone was examined, since thyroid tissue, which constituted the primary lesion, could not be accessed. Compared with newly diagnosed patients, persistent Graves' disease patients had lower TCR Shannon entropy and fewer highly expanded clones, which suggests clonal expansion. The small sample size was acknowledged by the authors as a limitation that may reduce accuracy. Sequencing and analysis were limited to the TCR beta chain. A larger number of public clonotypes was shared among persistent patients (around 2,700) than among newly diagnosed patients (approximately 930).

In light of the paper, this sample's time point label describes: persistent/refractory GD, antithyroid drugs over 5 years with positive TRAb. For both TCR sequencing and RNA sequencing, RNA was extracted from PBMCs in TRIzol. The diagnosis of Graves' disease was made according to American Thyroid Association guidelines. Patients were recruited from an endocrinology department in Xi'an, China. From each patient, 8 to 10 milliliters of peripheral blood was collected into an EDTA anticoagulant tube. Ficoll Paque Plus density gradient separation was used to isolate PBMCs, and no additional T cell sorting was done. RNA quality was checked with an Agilent 2100 Bioanalyzer and agarose gel, and concentration with a NanoDrop 2000. The library was produced with multiplex PCR. Sequencing used an Illumina HiSeq 4000. TCR beta libraries were built with iRepertoire HTBI primers and Arm-PCR amplification of CDR3 regions. PCR products were gel purified before sequencing. The authors processed their data as follows. Across samples, 60 to 70 TRBV and roughly 15 TRBJ segments were identified and used for gene usage analysis of CDR3 amino acid clonotypes. COPE and FqMerger were used to merge the filtered high-quality paired reads into contigs. BLAST was used to align contigs to IMGT TRBV, TRBD and TRBJ reference genes, with CDR3 defined following IMGT. Any clonotype with a frequency above 0.1% was classified as a highly expanded clone. Shannon entropy served as the measure of repertoire diversity, while the Gini coefficient captured V-J evenness. A clonotype was considered public if more than one individual shared it. TCRdb reprocessed the public reads (quality trimming at Q25 with fastp, clone calling with MiXCR) and kept in-frame beta chains. For every CDR3 protein sequence, its rows merge into one entry that carries the most common genes and DNA. It is TCRdb's table, rather than the study itself, that gives the V and J calls and clone size. The sample table contains under 450,000 distinct CDR3 sequences; only one count was recorded for less than 30% of them. The ten most abundant clones make up 28% of the sample.

This specimen was peripheral blood mononuclear cells (PBMCs), taken when the disease was refractory, from a patient treated with antithyroid drugs. The sequence was obtained from a woman in her 40s with Graves disease. Donor details come from another sample of the same person, matched by shared clones.

The CDR3 has the sequence CSARARRGSYEQYF. Here is the DNA: TGCAGTGCTAGGGCTCGGCGGGGCTCCTACGAGCAGTACTTC. The V gene is TRBV20-1 and the J gene is TRBJ2-7; TRBD2 is possibly the D segment (6 matching bases). The CDR3 runs 14 residues from the cysteine to the phenylalanine. Just the 42-base CDR3 DNA is kept, in frame starting at base 1. Trimming removed 3 bases from V and 0 bases from J, leaving 12 bases between the germline ends. CDR1 and CDR2, per the germline V gene (reference sequence), are DFQATT and SNEGSKA.